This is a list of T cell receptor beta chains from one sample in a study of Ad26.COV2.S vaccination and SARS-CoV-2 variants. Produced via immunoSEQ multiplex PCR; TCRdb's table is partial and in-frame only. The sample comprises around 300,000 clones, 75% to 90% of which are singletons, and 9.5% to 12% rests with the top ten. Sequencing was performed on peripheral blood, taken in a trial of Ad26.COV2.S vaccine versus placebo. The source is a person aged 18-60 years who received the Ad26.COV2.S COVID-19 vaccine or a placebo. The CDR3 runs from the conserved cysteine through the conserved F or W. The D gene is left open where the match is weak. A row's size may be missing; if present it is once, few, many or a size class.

TGTGCCAGCAGCCGGGGCGGTAATGAAAAACTGTTTTTT	CASSRGGNEKLFF	-	TRBV7-2	few	TRBJ1-4
TGTGCCAGTCATACCGGGACTAGGGGCTACGAGCAGTACTTC	CASHTGTRGYEQYF	TRBD2	TRBV2	few	TRBJ2-7
TGTGCCAGCAGCCTGGACAGGGCAAGGGGCTACACCTTC	CASSLDRARGYTF	TRBD1	TRBV11-2	-	TRBJ1-2
TGCGCCAGCAGTCACAGGGAGAACACTGAAGCTTTCTTT	CASSHRENTEAFF	-	TRBV10-1	-	TRBJ1-1
TGTGCCAGCATCCAAACGGGAGAAAATGAGCAGTTCTTC	CASIQTGENEQFF	-	TRBV7-9	-	TRBJ2-1
TGTGCCAGCATTGGAGGGGGCGCCAATAATGAAAAACTGTTTTTT	CASIGGGANNEKLFF	TRBD1	TRBV28	-	TRBJ1-4
TGCGCCAGCAGTGCGACCGGGGGACCAGATACGCAGTATTTT	CASSATGGPDTQYF	-	TRBV10-1	-	TRBJ2-3
TGTGCCACGGCCTCTTCAGTTAACACTGAAGCTTTCTTT	CATASSVNTEAFF	-	TRBV24-1	-	TRBJ1-1
TGTGCCAGCAGCTCCCGGACTAGCGGGAGAGTGACAGATACGCAGTATTTT	CASSSRTSGRVTDTQYF	TRBD2	TRBV7-8	-	TRBJ2-3
TGTGCCAGCAGTCCAGGGACCCACATGAACACTGAAGCTTTCTTT	CASSPGTHMNTEAFF	-	TRBV28	-	TRBJ1-1
TGTGCCAGCAGCCAGGGAGTCGTTGAAAGCAATCAGCCCCAGCATTTT	CASSQGVVESNQPQHF	-	TRBV6-2/TRBV6-3	-	TRBJ1-5
TGTGCCAGCAGTTCCCCGGGACTAGCGAGTTCTGAGCAGTTCTTC	CASSSPGLASSEQFF	TRBD2	TRBV6-1	-	TRBJ2-1
TGTGCCAGCAGGGCAGGGGGCTTTGCGCAGCCCCAGCATTTT	CASRAGGFAQPQHF	TRBD1	TRBV2	-	TRBJ1-5
TGTGCCACCAGTGACCCAGGGATCTATGGCTACACCTTC	CATSDPGIYGYTF	-	TRBV24-1	-	TRBJ1-2
TGCGCCAGCAGCCACAGGCAGCTGAACACTGAAGCTTTCTTT	CASSHRQLNTEAFF	-	TRBV4-3	-	TRBJ1-1
TGTGCCAGTAGTATGAACAATCAGCCCCAGCATTTT	CASSMNNQPQHF	-	TRBV19	-	TRBJ1-5
TGTGCCAGCAGTTCCCAGGGGAATTCACCCCTCCACTTT	CASSSQGNSPLHF	-	TRBV27	-	TRBJ1-6
TGTGCCAGCAGTGAACCCAGGGTGCGGCAGTTCTTC	CASSEPRVRQFF	-	TRBV28	-	TRBJ2-1
TGTGCCAGCAGCTCGGGACTAGCGGGAGTAAATGAGCAGTTCTTC	CASSSGLAGVNEQFF	TRBD2	TRBV7-9	-	TRBJ2-1
TGTGCCAGTAGTTTGACACCAAACACTGAAGCTTTCTTT	CASSLTPNTEAFF	-	TRBV19	-	TRBJ1-1